In this sample, the clone carrying this TCR beta chain turned up a few times. Antigen unknown. This sample was included in a study of blood T cells in healthy people across ages. Study at large: Using template switching, researchers captured about one barcoded beta molecule for each two T cells. Study observations and caveats: Diversity figures based on one million T cells were deemed too low.

Healthy individuals of Caucasian origin from Russia, aged roughly 6 to 100, served as donors. Peripheral blood was drawn, about 9.7 milliliters per donor. A second PCR, run for roughly 7 to 12 cycles, used a sample-barcoded 5' primer plus a J-beta primer mix. MiXCR, applied by TCRdb to the 5' RACE reads, yields one record per CDR3 protein. The sample consists of about 970,000 distinct CDR3 sequences, 51% of them appearing once. V lost 5 bases to trimming and J lost 0 bases; unmatched junction nucleotides: 7. This CDR3 is 18 amino acids long. The V gene's germline CDR1 is MNHEY and CDR2 SMNVEV (reference sequence).

This TCR was recovered from a woman in her fifties or sixties in good health. The sequencing input was blood. This sequence joins TRBV27 and TRBJ2-6, with 10 positions matching TRBD1. CDR3: CASSPRQGASSGANVLTF. CDR3 sequence (DNA): TGTGCCAGCAGTCCCAGACAGGGGGCGAGCTCTGGGGCCAACGTCCTGACTTTC.